This paragraph covers one T cell receptor beta chain sequence. Its target is unknown. This CDR3 contains 14 residues. Germline CDR1 is MNHEY and CDR2 is SMNVEV (reference sequence). V lost 5 bases, J lost 4 bases, and 6 bases stayed unmatched. Assay used: immunoSEQ multiplex PCR; TCRdb lists only in-frame clones, some missing. The profile shows 80,000 or so clones, approximately 85% of them singletons. Enrollment shut out patients with autoimmune disease history or systemic immunosuppression. This sample stems from a study of OX40 agonist ivuxolimab in advanced cancers. The overall study: Partial responses occurred in three patients (one hepatocellular carcinoma, two cutaneous melanoma). The study, taken as a whole, reports: The CD4+ and CD8+ T cells in the blood had expanded clonally by week 6 at 0.1 to 3.0 mg/kg.

The origin of this receptor is an adult with an advanced solid tumor such as melanoma, head and neck, liver or kidney cancer. This material consisted of CD4+ or CD8+ T cells sorted from blood, taken in a trial of the OX40 agonist ivuxolimab. The rearrangement joins TRBV27 to TRBJ1-2; 8 positions agree with TRBD1. CDR3 loop: CASSPGTGVYGYTF. The CDR3 nucleotides are TGTGCCAGCAGTCCAGGGACAGGTGTCTATGGCTACACCTTC.